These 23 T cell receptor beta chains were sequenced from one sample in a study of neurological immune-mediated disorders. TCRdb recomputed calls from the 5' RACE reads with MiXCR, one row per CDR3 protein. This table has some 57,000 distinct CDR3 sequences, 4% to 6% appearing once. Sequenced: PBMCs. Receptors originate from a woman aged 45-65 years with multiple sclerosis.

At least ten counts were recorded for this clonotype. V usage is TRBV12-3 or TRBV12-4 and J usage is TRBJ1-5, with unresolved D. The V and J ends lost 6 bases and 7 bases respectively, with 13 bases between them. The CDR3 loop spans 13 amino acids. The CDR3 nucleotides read TGTGCCAGCAGCCTCACTTCCGGGCAGCCCCAGCATTTT. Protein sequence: CASSLTSGQPQHF.

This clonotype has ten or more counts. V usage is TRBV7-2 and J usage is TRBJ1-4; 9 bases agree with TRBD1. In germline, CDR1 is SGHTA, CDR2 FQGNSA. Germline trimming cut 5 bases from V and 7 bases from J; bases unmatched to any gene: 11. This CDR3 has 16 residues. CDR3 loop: CASSQFGQGFGEKLFF. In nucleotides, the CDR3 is TGTGCCAGCAGCCAATTCGGACAGGGGTTTGGTGAAAAACTGTTTTTT.

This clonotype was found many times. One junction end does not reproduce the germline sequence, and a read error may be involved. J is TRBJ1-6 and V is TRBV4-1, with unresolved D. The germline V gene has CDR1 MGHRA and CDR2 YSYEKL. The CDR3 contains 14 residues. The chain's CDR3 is CASSQEFRGSPLNF. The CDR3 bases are TGCGCCAGCAGCCAAGAGTTCCGGGGTTCACCCCTCAACTTT.

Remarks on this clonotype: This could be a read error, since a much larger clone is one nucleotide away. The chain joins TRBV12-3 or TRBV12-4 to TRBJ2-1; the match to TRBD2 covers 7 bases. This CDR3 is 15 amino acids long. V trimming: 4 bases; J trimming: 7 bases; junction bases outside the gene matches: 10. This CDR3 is CASSSWGLSMNEQFF. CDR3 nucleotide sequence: TGTGCCAGCAGTTCTTGGGGACTATCTATGAATGAGCAGTTCTTC.

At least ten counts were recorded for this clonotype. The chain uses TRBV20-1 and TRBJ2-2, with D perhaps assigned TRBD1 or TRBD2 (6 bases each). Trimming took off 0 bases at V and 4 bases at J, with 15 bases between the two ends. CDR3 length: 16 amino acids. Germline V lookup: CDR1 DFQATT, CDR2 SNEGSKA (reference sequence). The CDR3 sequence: CSARDWGARGTGELFF. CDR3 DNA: TGCAGTGCTAGAGATTGGGGGGCTCGGGGCACCGGGGAGCTGTTTTTT.

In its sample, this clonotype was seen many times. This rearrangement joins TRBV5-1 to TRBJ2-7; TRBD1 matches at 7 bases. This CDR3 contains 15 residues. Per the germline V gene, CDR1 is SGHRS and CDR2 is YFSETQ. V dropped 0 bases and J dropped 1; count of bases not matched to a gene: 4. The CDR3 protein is CASSLGIRGSYEQYV. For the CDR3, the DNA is TGCGCCAGCAGCTTGGGTATCAGGGGGTCCTACGAGCAGTACGTC.

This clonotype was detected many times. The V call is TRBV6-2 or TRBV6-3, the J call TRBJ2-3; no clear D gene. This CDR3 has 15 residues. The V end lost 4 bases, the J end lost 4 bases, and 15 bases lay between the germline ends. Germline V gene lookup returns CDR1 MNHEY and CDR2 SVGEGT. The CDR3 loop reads CASSSIRRGADTQYF. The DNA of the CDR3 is TGTGCCAGCAGTTCAATACGCAGAGGAGCAGATACGCAGTATTTT.

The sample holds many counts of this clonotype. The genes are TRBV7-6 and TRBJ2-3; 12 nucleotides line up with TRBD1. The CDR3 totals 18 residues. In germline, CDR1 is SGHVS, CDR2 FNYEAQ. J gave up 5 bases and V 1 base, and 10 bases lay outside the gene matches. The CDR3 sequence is CASSLGGQGARDIDTQYF. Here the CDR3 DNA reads TGTGCCAGCAGCTTAGGGGGACAGGGGGCGCGAGACATAGATACGCAGTATTTT.

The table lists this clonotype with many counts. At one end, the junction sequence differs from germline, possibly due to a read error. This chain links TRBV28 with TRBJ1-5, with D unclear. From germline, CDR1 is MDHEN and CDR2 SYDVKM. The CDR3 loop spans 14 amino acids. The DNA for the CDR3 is TGTGCCAGCAGTTCCCGGGCCCTAAATCAGCCCCAGAATTTT. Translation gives CASSSRALNQPQNF.

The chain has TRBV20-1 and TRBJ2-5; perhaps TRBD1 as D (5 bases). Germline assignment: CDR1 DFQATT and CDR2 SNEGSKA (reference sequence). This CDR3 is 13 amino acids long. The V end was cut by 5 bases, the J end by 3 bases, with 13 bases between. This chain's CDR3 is CSAPGRRKETQYF. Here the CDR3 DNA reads TGCAGTGCTCCAGGGCGGAGAAAAGAGACCCAGTACTTC.

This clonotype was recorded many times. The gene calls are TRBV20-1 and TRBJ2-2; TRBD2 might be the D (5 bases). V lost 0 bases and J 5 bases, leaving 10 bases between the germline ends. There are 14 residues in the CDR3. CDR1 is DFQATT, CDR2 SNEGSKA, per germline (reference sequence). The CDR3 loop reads CSARDPRGTGELFF. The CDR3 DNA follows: TGCAGTGCTAGAGATCCCAGAGGGACCGGGGAGCTGTTTTTT.

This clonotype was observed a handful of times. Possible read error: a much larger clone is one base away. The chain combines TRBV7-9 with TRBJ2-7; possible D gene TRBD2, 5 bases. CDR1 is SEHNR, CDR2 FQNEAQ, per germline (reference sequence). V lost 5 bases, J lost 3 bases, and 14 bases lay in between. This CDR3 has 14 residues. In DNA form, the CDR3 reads TGTGCCAGCAGCCACCGGGAAAAATTCTACGAGCAGTACGTC. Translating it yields CASSHREKFYEQYV.

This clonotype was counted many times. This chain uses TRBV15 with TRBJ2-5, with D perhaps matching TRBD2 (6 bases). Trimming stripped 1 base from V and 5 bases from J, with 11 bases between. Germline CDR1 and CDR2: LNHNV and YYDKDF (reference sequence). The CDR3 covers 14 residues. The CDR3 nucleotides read TGTGCCACCAGCAGAGGGAGGGAAAGCGAGACCCAGTACTTC. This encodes CATSRGRESETQYF.

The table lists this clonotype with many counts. In nucleotides, the CDR3 is TGTGCCAGCAGCCCAAGGGACGGATCCCTGGCGCAGTATTTT. Its protein product is CASSPRDGSLAQYF. The chain combines TRBV7-2 with TRBJ2-3; D may be TRBD1 or TRBD2 (5 bases each). Germline V gene data show CDR1 as SGHTA and CDR2 as FQGNSA. Trimming removed 5 bases at V and 10 bases at J, with 19 bases between. This CDR3 spans 14 amino acids.

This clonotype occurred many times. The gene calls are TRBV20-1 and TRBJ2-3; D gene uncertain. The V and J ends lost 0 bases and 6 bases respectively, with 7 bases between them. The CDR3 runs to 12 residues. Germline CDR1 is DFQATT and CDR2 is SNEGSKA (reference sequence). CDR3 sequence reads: CSARDALDTQYF. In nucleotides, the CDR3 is TGCAGTGCTAGAGACGCCCTTGATACGCAGTATTTT.

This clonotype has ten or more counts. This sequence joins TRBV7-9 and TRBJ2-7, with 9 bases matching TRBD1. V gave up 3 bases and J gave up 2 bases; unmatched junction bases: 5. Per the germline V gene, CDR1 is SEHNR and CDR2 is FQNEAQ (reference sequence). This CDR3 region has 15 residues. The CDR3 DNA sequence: TGTGCCAGCAGCTTCTGGGACAGGGACCCCTACGAGCAGTACTTC. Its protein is CASSFWDRDPYEQYF.

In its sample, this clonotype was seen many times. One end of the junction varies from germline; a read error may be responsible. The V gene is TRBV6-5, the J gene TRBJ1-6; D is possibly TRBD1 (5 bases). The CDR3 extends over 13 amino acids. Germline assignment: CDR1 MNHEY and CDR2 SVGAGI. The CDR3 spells CASSRERNSPLNF. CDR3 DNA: TGTGCCAGCAGCAGGGAGCGTAATTCACCCCTCAACTTT.

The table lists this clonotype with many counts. The CDR3 protein is CASSLGGLAYNEQFF. DNA for the CDR3: TGTGCCAGCAGCCTGGGGGGACTAGCATACAATGAGCAGTTCTTC. The gene calls are TRBV5-6 and TRBJ2-1; 9 nucleotides agree with TRBD2. Germline V gene data show CDR1 as SGHDT and CDR2 as YYEEEE. Trimming cost V 4 bases and J 4 bases; bases outside gene matches: 6. CDR3 length: 15 amino acids.

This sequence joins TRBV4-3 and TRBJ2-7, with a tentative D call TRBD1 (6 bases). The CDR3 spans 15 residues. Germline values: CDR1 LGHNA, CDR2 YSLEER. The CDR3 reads CASSPRDTGCYEQYV. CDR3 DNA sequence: TGCGCCAGCAGCCCCAGGGATACAGGGTGTTACGAGCAGTATGTC.

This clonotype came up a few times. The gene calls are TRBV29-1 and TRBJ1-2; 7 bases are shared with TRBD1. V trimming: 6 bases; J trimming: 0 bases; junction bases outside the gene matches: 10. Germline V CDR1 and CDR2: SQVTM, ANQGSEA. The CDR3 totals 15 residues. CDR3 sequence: CSVAKTGDTNYGYTF. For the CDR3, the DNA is TGCAGCGTCGCAAAAACAGGGGATACTAACTATGGCTACACCTTC.

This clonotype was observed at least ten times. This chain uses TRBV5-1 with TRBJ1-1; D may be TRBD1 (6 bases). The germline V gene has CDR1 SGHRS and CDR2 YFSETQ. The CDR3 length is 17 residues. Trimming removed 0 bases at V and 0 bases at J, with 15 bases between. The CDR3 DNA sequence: TGCGCCAGCAGCTTGGGCAGGGGTAGCCCGATGAACACTGAAGCTTTCTTT. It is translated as CASSLGRGSPMNTEAFF.

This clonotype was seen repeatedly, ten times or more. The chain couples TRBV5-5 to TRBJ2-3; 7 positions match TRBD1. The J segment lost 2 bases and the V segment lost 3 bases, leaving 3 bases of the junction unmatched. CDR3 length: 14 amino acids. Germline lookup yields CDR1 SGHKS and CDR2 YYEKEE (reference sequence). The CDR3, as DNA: TGTGCCAGCAGCTCCGGGACAGACACAGATACGCAGTATTTT. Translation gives CASSSGTDTDTQYF.

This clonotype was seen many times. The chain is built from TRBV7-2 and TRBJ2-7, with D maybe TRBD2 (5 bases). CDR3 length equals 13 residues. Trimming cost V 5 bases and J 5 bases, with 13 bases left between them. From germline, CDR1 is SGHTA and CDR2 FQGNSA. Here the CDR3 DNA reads TGTGCCAGCAGCCCCGCGGGCCTGGACGAGCAGTACTTC. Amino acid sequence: CASSPAGLDEQYF.